This section outlines one T cell receptor beta chain sequence together with its context. This clone's antigen is unknown. Per-base qualities were not stored, and no clone one base away is much larger. This record belongs to a study of shared clonotypes between healthy human individuals (TCRdb year 2020). Turning to the overall study: A couple of women and three men aged 18 to 49 years were included in the cohort. For each donor, CD4 naive and CD4 memory were each given three plates, CD8 naive was given two plates, and CD8 memory was given one plate. The study deeply sequenced blood TCR repertoires of five healthy adults to estimate repertoire size and the extent of clonotype sharing between individuals. Libraries were prepared and TCR repertoires were sequenced by different laboratories using diverse techniques, in order to increase sequencing depth and limit assay-specific biases. Between about 0.94 and 8.9 billion PBMCs per donor were obtained by leukapheresis. What the work shows at the level of the full study, not this receptor alone: Compared with non-shared clonotypes, clonotypes shared by all four sorted-subset donors had higher generation probabilities. Pairwise subsampling indicated that sequencing depth was expected to affect the degree of clonotype sharing among donors. Because the study included a small number of donors, the genetic and exposure-history diversity represented was limited. Even with the large sequencing depth, rarefaction of the sorted-subset datasets indicated that sequencing was incomplete. Approximately 5% of naive CD4, 3.5% of naive CD8, roughly 2.4% of memory CD4, and about 0.4% of memory CD8 clonotypes were shared across several donors. Larger estimated clonotype richness was generally found for naive subsets than for memory subsets. Only blood was sampled, and tissue TCR repertoires likely differ from those in blood.

V gives up 3 bases and J gives up 3 bases, and the segment between their germline ends measures 9 bases. Counted from cysteine to phenylalanine, this CDR3 has 13 amino acids. Only the CDR3 region is kept as DNA, spanning 39 bases read in frame from base 1. According to the germline V gene, CDR1 reads MDHEN and CDR2 reads SYDVKM. TCR CDR3 regions were amplified from genomic DNA by multiplex PCR using the deep immunoSEQ assay. Extracted genomic DNA from each cell subset was distributed evenly across all wells of several immunoSEQ 96-well plates, and each plate was treated as a replicate. For sorted subsets, around 0.2 ug of genomic DNA, equivalent to tens of thousands of T cell genomes, went into each replicate PCR. Purified libraries were quantified with a Qubit 3.0 fluorometer, sized on a Bioanalyzer 2100, and re-quantified with the KAPA Library Quantification kit. A separate single-read 150-cycle Illumina NextSeq 550 flow cell was used to sequence each immunoSEQ 96-well plate. Per the authors' processing: The immunoSEQ output contained only junctional sequences without quality scores, so filtering could not match that applied to full-length reads. Sequences were annotated with PyIR, a Python wrapper for IgBLAST v1.9, using IMGT germline references to assign V/J genes and CDR3. Reads were removed for weak V/J assignments (E-value above 1e-6), missing CDR3, stop codons, out-of-frame junctions, or ambiguous translated residues. V3J clonotypes were defined as sequences sharing the same inferred V gene, J gene, and CDR3 amino acid sequence. Percentage overlap between repertoires was computed as shared unique clonotypes divided by the size of the smaller repertoire. Three approaches were used to assess repertoire richness: RTK rarefaction, the Chao1 estimator, and Recon v2.1 estimates of unobserved clonotypes. Generation probabilities were computed with OLGA for all TCRbeta clonotypes obtained by the gDNA method from four donors. TCRdb's version of the immuneACCESS table is confined to in-frame rearrangements and falls short of the full clone set. An unresolved V gene accounts for under half of the shortfall where checked; the remainder is of unknown origin. V, J and clone size reflect that table, while D and trimming were determined from the DNA. The sample records around 980,000 clones, approximately 80% of which are singletons. The leading ten clones occupy 0.55% to 0.7% of the sample.

The donors were healthy, HIV-negative adults with no recently reported acute infections or vaccinations. Every donor was a Caucasian adult living in Nashville, Tennessee, USA. Magnetic negative selection was used to enrich CD4+ T cells, after which naive cells were positively selected on CD45RA and the negative fraction became the memory subset. After blood collection by leukapheresis, PBMCs were isolated using Ficoll-Histopaque density gradient centrifugation and then cryopreserved in the vapor phase of liquid nitrogen. Analytical flow cytometry was used to check the purity and quantity of each magnetically sorted T cell population. From each sorted fraction, genomic DNA was isolated and quantified by UV absorbance on a Nanodrop 2000c.

This receptor chain uses TRBV28 and TRBJ2-7; no D gene can be assigned with confidence. The sequencing input was memory CD4+ T cells from PBMCs. The cell subset or site label for this specimen denotes: CD45RA-negative fraction. This TCR was sampled from a man younger than 35 in good health. Some clones in this sample may be carry-over from other donors' samples. CDR3 loop: CASSLSPVYEQYF. The DNA sequence is TGTGCCAGCAGTTTGTCCCCTGTCTACGAGCAGTACTTC.